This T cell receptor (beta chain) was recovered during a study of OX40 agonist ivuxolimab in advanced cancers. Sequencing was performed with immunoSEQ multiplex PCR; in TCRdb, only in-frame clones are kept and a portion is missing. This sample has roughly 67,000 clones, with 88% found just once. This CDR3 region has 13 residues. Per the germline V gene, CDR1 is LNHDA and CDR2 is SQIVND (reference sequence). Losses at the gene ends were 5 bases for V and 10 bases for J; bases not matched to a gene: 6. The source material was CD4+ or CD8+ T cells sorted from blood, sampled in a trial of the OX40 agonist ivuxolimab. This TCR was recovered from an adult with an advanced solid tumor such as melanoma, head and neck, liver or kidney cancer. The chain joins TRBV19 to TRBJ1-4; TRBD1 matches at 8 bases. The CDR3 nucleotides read TGTGCCAGTAGTGTCGGACAGGGAGGAAAACTGTTTTTT. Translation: CASSVGQGGKLFF. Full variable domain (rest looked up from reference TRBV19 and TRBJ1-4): DGGITQSPKYLFRKEGQNVTLSCEQNLNHDAMYWYRQDPGQGLRLIYYSQIVNDFQKGDIAEGYSVSREKKESFPLTVTSAQKNPTAFYLCASSVGQGGKLFFGSGTQLSVL.